This TCR beta chain was profiled in a study of cytomegalovirus exposure and HLA in healthy donors. Vbeta (60) and Jbeta (13) primers were used in the PCR. The repertoire was sequenced with immunoSEQ multiplex PCR; TCRdb's copy has only in-frame clones and lacks some. The data show approximately 130,000 clones, over 70% seen once. Study results and limitations: In vitro data verified a few CMV-associated chains as specific for CMV antigens. There were 150 to 200 TCR beta chains listed as cytomegalovirus-associated. V segments that were indistinguishable, TRBV6-2 and TRBV6-3 among them, were omitted from analysis. Rare TCR sequences dominated, though some public TCRs recurred in many donors.

As regards this clone: Its antigen is undetermined.

The CDR3 contains 13 residues. The germline V and J ends were trimmed by 2 bases and 4 bases, with 7 bases remaining between them. Germline CDR1 MDHEN, CDR2 SYDVKM. The chain employs TRBV28 and TRBJ2-3; tentatively, D is TRBD2 (6 bases). The material sequenced was PBMCs. This receptor was identified in a woman in her forties in good health and CMV-seronegative. The CDR3: CASSLGGSDTQYF. The CDR3 DNA sequence: TGTGCCAGCAGTTTAGGGGGGTCAGATACGCAGTATTTT.